What follows are 25 T cell receptor beta chains derived from one specimen sequenced in a study of control samples from healthy donors and cancer patients. Profiled with immunoSEQ multiplex PCR; TCRdb holds only in-frame clones, not every one. Recorded for this sample: fewer than 200,000 clones. Source material: blood. These receptors originate from a woman aged 25 to 39 in good health.

The chain joins TRBV2 to TRBJ2-3, with D possibly being TRBD2 (5 bases). This CDR3 has 15 residues. The germline gives CDR1 SNHLY, CDR2 FYNNEI. Trimming took 11 bases from V and 3 from J, leaving 21 bases between them. This CDR3 is CAGSIGPSGTDTQYF. The CDR3 DNA reads as TGTGCCGGGAGCATAGGCCCCTCTGGGACAGATACGCAGTATTTT.

V and J are TRBV7-3 and TRBJ2-3; D may match TRBD1 or TRBD2 (5 bases each). The CDR3 has 17 amino acids. The germline V and J ends were trimmed by 6 bases and 4 bases, with 23 bases remaining between them. Per the germline V gene, CDR1 is SGHTA and CDR2 is FQGTGA. The CDR3 sequence: CASSSQQGRRGADTQYF. For the CDR3, the DNA is TGTGCCAGCAGTTCCCAGCAGGGACGGAGAGGGGCAGATACGCAGTATTTT.

The V gene is TRBV15, the J gene TRBJ2-3; D remains unclear. Trimming cost V 3 bases and J 3 bases, with 13 bases left between them. The length of the CDR3 is 15 residues. Per the germline V gene, CDR1 is LNHNV and CDR2 is YYDKDF (reference sequence). The CDR3 region has the DNA TGTGCCACCAGCAGGGAACGTGGGTCAACAGATACGCAGTATTTT. Its protein product is CATSRERGSTDTQYF.

CDR3 in DNA: TGTGCCAGCAGCTCCACGGGCGGAGGTGAGCAGTTCTTC. Protein sequence: CASSSTGGGEQFF. The chain carries TRBV7-3 and TRBJ2-1, with a possible D match to TRBD2 (5 bases). The CDR3 covers 13 residues. From germline, CDR1 is SGHTA and CDR2 FQGTGA. V lost 4 bases and J 9 bases, leaving 13 bases between the germline ends.

The chain is built from TRBV5-1 and TRBJ2-5, with a weak D call TRBD2 (7 bases). CDR3 length: 15 amino acids. In germline, CDR1 is SGHRS, CDR2 YFSETQ. Trimming removed 7 bases at V and 4 bases at J, with 20 bases between. CDR3 in amino acids: CASGGGYRVRETQYF. As DNA, the CDR3 is TGCGCCAGCGGGGGGGGATACAGGGTCCGAGAGACCCAGTACTTC.

The rearrangement links TRBV9 to TRBJ2-3, with 14 bases matching TRBD2. Germline V gene sequence: CDR1 SGDLS, CDR2 YYNGEE. Trimming cost V 4 bases and J 6 bases; bases outside gene matches: 13. CDR3 length: 18 residues. The CDR3 protein is CASSKKGLAGGRLDTQYF. CDR3 bases: TGTGCCAGCAGCAAAAAAGGACTAGCGGGGGGACGCCTCGATACGCAGTATTTT.

V gene TRBV5-1 combines with J gene TRBJ1-2; unclear D gene. Germline values: CDR1 SGHRS, CDR2 YFSETQ. The CDR3 loop spans 14 amino acids. Trimming stripped 0 bases from V and 8 bases from J, with 14 bases between. For the CDR3, the DNA is TGCGCCAGCAGCTTGGAGGCCCATAGCCCGGGCTACACCTTC. Protein: CASSLEAHSPGYTF.

V is TRBV6-4 and J is TRBJ2-2, with 9 nucleotides matching TRBD2. Per germline, CDR1 MRHNA and CDR2 SNTAGT. V dropped 0 bases and J dropped 4; count of bases not matched to a gene: 6. The CDR3 covers 17 residues. Written as DNA, the CDR3 is TGTGCCAGCAGTGACTCGAGCGGGGGGCCAAGCACCGGGGAGCTGTTTTTT. Translated: CASSDSSGGPSTGELFF.

The chain recombines TRBV7-3 with TRBJ1-6; D possibly corresponds to TRBD1 (6 bases). CDR1 is SGHTA and CDR2 is FQGTGA in the germline V gene. V lost 5 bases, J lost 7 bases, and 18 bases lay in between. The CDR3 totals 16 residues. The CDR3 coding sequence is TGTGCCAGCAGCCGGACAGTAAGTGGGGGGAATTCACCCCTCCACTTT. Its translation: CASSRTVSGGNSPLHF. The full variable domain, with the rest looked up from reference TRBV7-3 and TRBJ1-6, is GAGVSQTPSNKVTEKGKYVELRCDPISGHTALYWYRQSLGQGPEFLIYFQGTGAADDSGLPNDRFFAVRPEGSVSTLKIQRTERGDSAVYLCASSRTVSGGNSPLHFGNGTRLTVT.

The J gene is TRBJ1-2, the V gene TRBV27; D is uncertain. This CDR3 is 12 amino acids long. Trimming took off 8 bases at V and 4 bases at J, with 11 bases between the two ends. Germline loops: CDR1 MNHEY, CDR2 SMNVEV (reference sequence). The CDR3 bases are TGTGCCAGCTGTCCCAGTTCCTATGGCTACACCTTC. This translates into CASCPSSYGYTF.

V and J are TRBV5-1 and TRBJ1-4; TRBD1 agrees at 7 bases. Germline values: CDR1 SGHRS, CDR2 YFSETQ. Germline trimming cut 1 base from V and 1 base from J; bases unmatched to any gene: 4. The CDR3 spans 16 residues. CDR3 bases: TGCGCCAGCAGCTTGCTACGGACAGGAACTAATGAAAAACTGTTTTTT. It codes for CASSLLRTGTNEKLFF.

The gene calls are TRBV11-3 and TRBJ1-3, with D unresolved. V dropped 4 bases and J dropped 8 bases, with 15 bases sitting between them. CDR1 is SGHNT, CDR2 YENEEA, per germline. CDR3 size: 14 residues. CDR3 protein: CASSSTATEDTIYF. DNA for the CDR3: TGTGCCAGCAGCTCCACAGCTACGGAAGACACCATATATTTT.

The chain combines TRBV19 with TRBJ1-1; perhaps TRBD1 as D (5 bases). The CDR3 runs 12 residues. V was clipped by 4 bases and J by 6 bases, with 9 bases between them. Germline V CDR1 and CDR2: LNHDA, SQIVND (reference sequence). CDR3 loop: CASSTGGSEAFF. The CDR3 DNA follows: TGTGCCAGTAGTACCGGGGGTTCTGAAGCTTTCTTT.

The chain combines TRBV7-3 with TRBJ1-2; the match to TRBD1 covers 7 bases. The CDR3 is 13 amino acids. Per the germline V gene, CDR1 is SGHTA and CDR2 is FQGTGA. Trimming cost V 6 bases and J 6 bases; bases outside gene matches: 7. The CDR3 nucleotides read TGTGCCAGCAGTTCTGGACAGGAGGATGGCTACACCTTC. Translating gives CASSSGQEDGYTF.

The chain uses TRBV6-4 and TRBJ2-3; 12 nucleotides align to TRBD2. The CDR3 contains 18 residues. V lost 6 bases to trimming and J lost 1 base; unmatched junction nucleotides: 11. CDR1 is MRHNA and CDR2 is SNTAGT in the germline V gene. As DNA, the CDR3 is TGTGCCAGCAGGCTCTTTCTAGCGGGGGGGAAACGCACAGATACGCAGTATTTT. Translated: CASRLFLAGGKRTDTQYF.

V is TRBV4-1 and J is TRBJ2-7, with 10 nucleotides matching TRBD2. The germline CDR1 and CDR2 sequences are MGHRA and YSYEKL. The V gene end was trimmed by 1 base and the J gene end by 0 bases; junction bases not matched to a gene: 3. The CDR3 is 16 amino acids. The CDR3 protein is CASSQVLAGSSYEQYF. CDR3 nucleotides: TGCGCCAGCAGCCAAGTACTAGCGGGGAGCTCCTACGAGCAGTACTTC.

The rearrangement uses TRBV5-1 and TRBJ2-2; 10 nucleotides line up with TRBD2. This CDR3 spans 14 amino acids. The V and J ends lost 3 bases and 5 bases, in that order; junction bases with no gene match: 1. The V gene's germline CDR1 is SGHRS and CDR2 YFSETQ. CDR3 protein: CASSSGLATGELFF. The CDR3 DNA reads as TGCGCCAGCAGCTCGGGACTAGCGACCGGGGAGCTGTTTTTT.

The gene calls are TRBV4-1 and TRBJ2-1; 8 nucleotides line up with TRBD2. Trimming cost V 0 bases and J 3 bases; bases outside gene matches: 7. CDR3 length: 17 residues. The germline CDR1 and CDR2 sequences are MGHRA and YSYEKL. DNA for the CDR3: TGCGCCAGCAGCCAAGATACGGGAGGGGTGGTCTACAATGAGCAGTTCTTC. It codes for CASSQDTGGVVYNEQFF.

This chain connects TRBV7-9 to TRBJ1-5; no clear D gene. V was shortened by 3 bases and J by 6 bases, with 9 bases between the two germline ends. Germline V gives CDR1 SEHNR, CDR2 FQNEAQ (reference sequence). This CDR3 is 13 amino acids long. The CDR3 nucleotides read TGTGCCAGCAGCTTTGATGGGGTTCAGCCCCAGCATTTT. It yields the protein CASSFDGVQPQHF.

The CDR3 sequence: CASSLPEGEQYF. DNA of the CDR3: TGTGCCAGCAGCTTACCAGAGGGCGAGCAGTACTTC. The chain has TRBV7-9 and TRBJ2-7; possible D gene TRBD2, 5 bases. The germline CDR1 and CDR2 sequences are SEHNR and FQNEAQ (reference sequence). Trimming took off 2 bases at V and 6 bases at J, with 8 bases between the two ends. This CDR3 region has 12 residues. Variable domain in full (rest from reference TRBV7-9 and TRBJ2-7): DTGVSQNPRHKITKRGQNVTFRCDPISEHNRLYWYRQTLGQGPEFLTYFQNEAQLEKSRLLSDRFSAERPKGSFSTLEIQRTEQGDSAMYLCASSLPEGEQYFGPGTRLTVT.

V gene TRBV6-6 combines with J gene TRBJ2-2; D is unclear. This CDR3 has 16 amino acids. CDR1 is MNHNY, CDR2 SVGAGI, per germline (reference sequence). V lost 3 bases, J lost 2 bases, and 13 bases lay in between. The CDR3 DNA is TGTGCCAGCAGTTATAGGGCCCCTCCCAACACCGGGGAGCTGTTTTTT. Translation gives CASSYRAPPNTGELFF.

J is TRBJ2-5 and V is TRBV2; D remains unclear. Germline CDR1 SNHLY, CDR2 FYNNEI. V shed 8 bases and J shed 1 base, with 14 bases lying between them. This CDR3 has 14 amino acids. CDR3 in DNA: TGTGCCAGCTATCCTTCTAACTCCCAAGAGACCCAGTACTTC. Its translation: CASYPSNSQETQYF.

The chain combines TRBV28 with TRBJ1-1; tentatively, D is TRBD1 (5 bases). Trimming left V 3 bases short and J 1 base short, with 9 bases between. The CDR3 loop spans 14 amino acids. CDR1 is MDHEN and CDR2 is SYDVKM in the germline V gene. The chain's CDR3 is CASSLGGGNTEAFF. CDR3 DNA sequence: TGTGCCAGCAGTTTGGGTGGGGGGAACACTGAAGCTTTCTTT.

V is TRBV3-1 (or the pseudogene TRBV3-2) and J is TRBJ1-1; the D is unclear. Germline assignment: CDR1 LGHDT and CDR2 YNNKEL (reference sequence). The CDR3 loop spans 14 amino acids. V lost 1 base to trimming and J lost 3 bases, with 9 bases between them. CDR3: CASSQGRRYTEAFF. Written as DNA, the CDR3 is TGTGCCAGCAGCCAAGGGAGAAGGTACACTGAAGCTTTCTTT.

CDR3 sequence reads: CASSLLAGPSLYEQYF. In nucleotides, the CDR3 is TGTGCCAGCAGTTTATTAGCGGGGCCGTCTCTATACGAGCAGTACTTC. The chain employs TRBV27 and TRBJ2-7, with 8 bases identical to TRBD2. CDR3 length: 16 residues. V dropped 1 base and J dropped 4; count of bases not matched to a gene: 9. The germline gives CDR1 MNHEY, CDR2 SMNVEV (reference sequence).